This record covers a single T cell receptor beta chain. V was pared by 1 base and J by 7 bases, with 2 bases of the junction left unmatched. Germline V CDR1 and CDR2: LGHNA, YSLEER. This CDR3 spans 14 amino acids. This sample was included in a study of blood T cell repertoires in COVID-19. Original analysis: Quantification of nucleated cells was approximated via reference gene primer amplification. The table came from immunoSEQ multiplex PCR; TCRdb's copy has only in-frame clones and leaves some out. Clone size and the V and J calls come from that table; the DNA yielded D and trimming. Of about 150,000 clones in the sample, approximately 87% were seen once.

This rearrangement joins TRBV4-3 to TRBJ1-2; 11 nucleotides match TRBD1. This receptor was taken from a human donor in a cohort sampled during active COVID-19. Sequenced material: peripheral blood. The DNA of the CDR3 is TGCGCCAGCAGCCAAGGAGGACAGGGGGCTGGCTACACCTTC. This sequence encodes CASSQGGQGAGYTF.